This entry describes one T cell receptor beta chain. This clone was counted a single time. The antigen it binds to is not known. No much larger clone is present one base from it, and per-base qualities are unavailable. The CDR3 numbers 14 residues from cysteine through phenylalanine. This entry keeps only the CDR3 DNA: 42 bases, framed from base 1. The CDR1 and CDR2 encoded by the germline V gene are MNHEY and SVGAGI. A distance of 10 bases separates the germline ends of V and J, which lose 0 bases and 5 bases respectively. These data come from a study of cytomegalovirus exposure and HLA in healthy donors (TCRdb year 2017). For the study in its entirety: According to an earlier analysis of a few hundred of the donors, about 170 million T cells yielded 117 million unique TCR beta sequences and about 300 Gb of sequence data. An early release covering roughly 640 HLA-typed donors comprised about 320 gigabases of sequencing data and around 80 million unique TCR sequences. Among the roughly 370 genotyped donors, roughly 80% belonged to the genetic ancestry cluster associated with self-reported Caucasian donors. The aim of the study was to test whether cataloging public T cell receptors could identify signatures of past pathogen exposure. Using immunosequencing, the study profiled T cell repertoires from approximately 700 subjects and related those repertoires to cytomegalovirus serostatus. In addition to the first cohort of 666 subjects, a separate validation cohort of approximately 130 different subjects was used. The study combined high-throughput TCR immunosequencing, statistical association of individual TCRs with disease status, and machine learning to predict cytomegalovirus infection status. To study patterns of TCR occurrence, a later analysis re-analyzed previously published TCR beta repertoires from just over 650 donors and added high-resolution HLA genotyping. The later analysis used no new phenotypic data to find candidate immune exposures, relying instead on TCR beta sequences and their occurrence across donors. In an earlier analysis of 500 to 650 of the donors, high-throughput TCR beta sequencing was used to judge whether each TCR beta V gene segment behaved as functional or pseudogenic. Alongside the repertoire data, information on donor age, sex, ethnicity and CMV serostatus was compiled. A later genetic analysis took genome-wide SNP genotypes for about three fifths of the 666 donors and used that subset as a discovery cohort. Every discovery cohort repertoire had been produced on one sequencing platform. HLA typing covered class I and class II loci at four-digit resolution. Typing coverage varied by locus: 629-630 donors for A, B, C, DRB1 and DQB1; more than 500 for DQA1; about 590 for DPA1; roughly 470 for DPB1. Because of strong linkage in the cohort, five DR-DQ haplotypes were treated as single units for association and clustering. Among some 400 genotyped donors of the cohort, an average of about 240,000 unique TCR beta nucleotide sequences were sequenced per donor, roughly a sixth of them non-productive.

The cohort was made up of around 720 healthy bone marrow donors. All cohort members were sampled while nominally healthy, although unrecorded immune exposures were likely present. The donor tested CMV seropositive and was one of the 289 seropositive cohort members. Every donor gave a peripheral blood sample, and the peripheral blood mononuclear cells from that sample were used for TCR beta sequencing. The Qiagen DNeasy Blood Extraction Kit was used to extract genomic DNA from the blood cell samples. On the study overall, not on this receptor specifically: Several of the top co-occurrence clusters appeared to be linked to parvovirus B19, influenza, CMV and Epstein-Barr virus, according to a later analysis. A later genetic analysis reported fewer N-insertions in productive TCRs among donors in an Asian-associated ancestry cluster than the roughly 670-donor mean. Because HLA typing was missing for some donors at each locus, association tests included only the typed subset. A few of the identified cytomegalovirus-associated TCR beta chains were confirmed in vitro to be specific for cytomegalovirus antigens. An earlier analysis of around 500 of the donors showed that most TCR beta V segments appeared in productive rearrangements either about 87% or about 30% of the time, which broadly matched IMGT annotations. A further reported finding was that TCR beta sequences accurately predicted the HLA-A and HLA-B alleles for most subjects in the first cohort. In a later analysis, HLA-associated TCR beta chains showed more clonal expansion and lower generation probabilities than non-associated chains that were equally common. Most CMV-associated TCR beta chains appeared to be HLA-restricted in a later analysis, and the HLA associations seemed to be driven largely by CMV exposure. Strong co-occurrence of HLA alleles, especially DR and DQ, made assigning TCR associations to individual alleles difficult. Some IMGT-functional V segments, including TRBV6-2 and TRBV6-3, could not be told apart with the 87-base-pair reads, so those segments were excluded. Most TCR sequences were observed very rarely across donors, whereas some public TCRs were present in many individuals. The authors suggested that the approach could potentially be extended to other disease states and immunological phenotypes. The earlier analysis of 450 to 700 of the donors excluded about 16 rarely observed V segments, including chromosome 9 orphons, because counts were too low. The study listed 150 to 200 TCR beta chains as associated with cytomegalovirus. CMV serostatus was the only immune exposure information available for the cohort. The classifier was reported to diagnose cytomegalovirus status with high specificity and sensitivity in both the original and validation cohorts. A later analysis associated about 18,000 TCR beta sequences with specific HLA alleles at a false discovery rate of 0.05. An association between a missense DCLRE1C variant and V-gene and J-gene trimming of TCR beta chains was found in a later genetic analysis and replicated in an independent cohort. Correlated functional status among segregating V segments might reflect linkage disequilibrium, but an unknown experimental factor could not be ruled out. A later analysis found that TCR association rates varied across HLA loci, with DRB1 alleles showing the most associated TCRs and HLA-C alleles the fewest. In this cohort, only TCR beta chains were sequenced, and detectable features were limited by the absence of alpha or paired-chain data. The sequencing pipeline was judged likely to have produced a cluster of highly shared sequence variants as a technical artifact. Presence/absence analyses assumed roughly uniform sequencing depth across donors, an assumption that may not hold.

The library came from the immunoSEQ multiplex PCR assay. For the multiplex PCR, a mixture combining 60 forward primers for TCR Vbeta segments and 13 reverse primers for TCR Jbeta segments was used. The CDR3 region of rearranged TCR beta genes was amplified from genomic DNA by a multiplex PCR assay. Amplified TCR beta libraries were sequenced as 87-base-pair reads on the Illumina HiSeq System. The paper's data handling went like this. A later analysis tallied about 77 million unique TCR beta chains across the 600 to 700 repertoires, and about 12 million of those chains were shared by two or more donors. A nearest-neighbor algorithm error-corrected the raw reads and collapsed the reads into unique sequences, merging closely related sequences to remove PCR and sequencing errors. Alignment of CDR3 sequences to IMGT reference sequences was used to assign V, D and J gene segments. For a sequence to be retained, a match of at least six nucleotides to both a V gene segment and a J gene segment was required. A rearrangement counted as productive if the CDR3 had no stop codons and remained in frame with V and J, and every other rearrangement counted as non-productive. CDR3 was defined according to IMGT convention as the region running from the second conserved V-encoded cysteine to the conserved J-encoded phenylalanine. Sequences without an unambiguous match to a single V gene segment were excluded from the earlier analysis of over 500 of the donors. An earlier analysis of 587 of the donors called V segments functional above 56.7% productive rearrangements and segregating when the between-donor standard deviation exceeded 5%. A statistical classification framework was built for diagnosing cytomegalovirus status from the catalog of TCR beta chain sequences. A later analysis assigned V and J genes by comparing TCR nucleotide sequences with IMGT/GENE-DB human TR gene sequences. In a later analysis, CDR3 sequences and most-parsimonious VDJ recombination scenarios were assigned using the TCRdist pipeline. A later analysis defined each TCR beta chain by its CDR3 amino acid sequence plus V-gene family, and excluded reads lacking a unique V-gene family. A later analysis removed over 500 highly shared, low-generation-probability nucleotide sequences to deal with suspected cross-contamination and a sequencing artifact. For each public chain, a later analysis derived a clonal expansion index from normalized ranks of inferred template counts within each repertoire. Generation probabilities in a later analysis came from a VDJ recombination model fitted to out-of-frame rearrangements, and those results were checked against IGoR. In a later analysis, hypergeometric tests were used to score TCR-TCR, TCR-HLA and TCR-CMV co-occurrence, with a repertoire-size bias correction applied to TCR pairs. In a later analysis, false discovery rates were estimated by permuting HLA or CMV assignments 20 times. In a later analysis, co-occurring TCRs were grouped using DBSCAN, and TCRdist sequence similarity was added for clustering within HLA-allele-positive subsets. For co-occurrence clustering, repertoires with fewer than 30,000 or more than 120,000 public chains were excluded, along with a handful of repertoires with anomalous nucleotide sharing. Here the immuneACCESS table is served through TCRdb, limited to in-frame sequences with V and J called. Missing clones are a known gap in these copies; in checked studies unresolved V genes cover under half, and the rest lacks a known reason. For V, J and clone size, that table is used; D and trimming come from the DNA. This sample holds 120,000 to 150,000 clones; 80% were observed only once. Together, the top ten hold roughly 1.2% of the sample.

Sequencing was carried out using PBMCs. The chain was built from TRBV6-5 and TRBJ2-5, with the identity of the D gene unclear. This receptor was obtained from a male donor in good health and CMV-seropositive. In nucleotide form, the sequence is TGTGCCAGCAGTTACTCGCTCACCGAGGAGACCCAGTACTTC. Its amino acids are CASSYSLTEETQYF.